This entry describes one TCR beta chain. The data derive from a study of blood T cell repertoires in COVID-19. Looking at the study overall: Acute and convalescent COVID-19 samples came from the United States, Italy and Spain. From T cells, B-cell-depleted T cells, or PBMCs came the material, which was cDNA or gDNA.

The V gene's germline CDR1 is MGHRA and CDR2 YSYEKL. V shed 3 bases and J shed 6 bases, with 15 bases lying between them. The CDR3 spans 15 residues. Per the original methods: Amplification from reference gene primers served as the basis for estimated nucleated cell counts. TCRdb's copy holds only in-frame clones and misses some; the assay was immunoSEQ multiplex PCR. V and J calls and clone size are as listed in that table; D and trimming were resolved from the DNA. This repertoire shows 70,000 to 75,000 clones, about 80% found once; its top ten account for more than 25%. The chain combines TRBV4-1 with TRBJ1-5; D not certain. The sequence was collected from a man aged 60 to 75 with active or convalescent COVID-19. The sample consisted of peripheral blood. CDR3 in amino acids: CASSQLPGLTQPQHF. The CDR3 nucleotides are TGCGCCAGCAGCCAGTTGCCAGGTCTCACTCAGCCCCAGCATTTT.